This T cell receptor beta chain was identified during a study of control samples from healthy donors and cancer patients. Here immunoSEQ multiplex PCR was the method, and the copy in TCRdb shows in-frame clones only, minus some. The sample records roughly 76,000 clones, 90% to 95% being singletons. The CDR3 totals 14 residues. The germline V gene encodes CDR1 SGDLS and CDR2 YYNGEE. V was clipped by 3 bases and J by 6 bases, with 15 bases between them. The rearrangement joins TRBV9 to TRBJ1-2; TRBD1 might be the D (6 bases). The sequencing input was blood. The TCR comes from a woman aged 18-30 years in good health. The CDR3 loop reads CASSASPWTDGYTF. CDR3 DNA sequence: TGTGCCAGCAGCGCCTCACCCTGGACAGATGGCTACACCTTC.